Shown below are 7 T cell receptor beta chains from a single sample sequenced in a study of blood T cell repertoires in COVID-19. The table came from immunoSEQ multiplex PCR; TCRdb's copy has only in-frame clones and leaves some out. The sample lists approximately 200,000 clones, roughly 80% occurring once. Sequences were obtained from peripheral blood. The receptors derive from a woman aged 60-75 years who had recovered from COVID-19.

This sequence joins TRBV5-1 and TRBJ1-3; 8 bases line up with TRBD1. CDR1 is SGHRS, CDR2 YFSETQ, per germline. V gave up 1 base and J gave up 5 bases; unmatched junction bases: 5. This CDR3 has 15 residues. The CDR3 loop reads CASSLQGASRNTIYF. In DNA form, the CDR3 reads TGCGCCAGCAGCTTGCAGGGGGCTTCCCGAAACACCATATATTTT.

The rearrangement uses TRBV3-1 (or the pseudogene TRBV3-2) and TRBJ1-5; D may be TRBD1 (6 bases). V was trimmed by 0 bases and J by 6 bases, leaving 12 bases between them. CDR3 size: 15 residues. CDR1 is LGHDT and CDR2 is YNNKEL in the germline V gene (reference sequence). The CDR3 DNA reads TGTGCCAGCAGCCAAGATGGCGGGGGCCTTCAGCCCCAGCATTTT. Its protein is CASSQDGGGLQPQHF.

The chain joins TRBV5-1 to TRBJ2-5, with TRBD2 identical over 8 bases. Losses at the gene ends were 2 bases for V and 5 bases for J; bases not matched to a gene: 11. This CDR3 region has 16 residues. CDR1 is SGHRS, CDR2 YFSETQ, per germline. The CDR3 DNA reads TGCGCCAGCAGCTTAGCCGGGAGGGGCGAGGGGGAGACCCAGTACTTC. This codes for CASSLAGRGEGETQYF.

The chain employs TRBV3-1 (or the pseudogene TRBV3-2) and TRBJ2-2, with D uncertain. CDR3 length equals 14 residues. The germline V gene has CDR1 LGHDT and CDR2 YNNKEL (reference sequence). V dropped 1 base and J dropped 4 bases, with 7 bases sitting between them. CDR3 in DNA: TGTGCCAGCAGCCAAGCGCGACTCACCGGGGAGCTGTTTTTT. It encodes CASSQARLTGELFF.

The CDR3 nucleotides are TGTGCCAGAGGGGGCGCCGGGGCCAACGTCCTGACTTTC. It codes for CARGGAGANVLTF. This chain links TRBV7-9 with TRBJ2-6, with 7 bases identical to TRBD1. CDR1 and CDR2 from the germline V gene are SEHNR and FQNEAQ (reference sequence). The J segment lost 4 bases and the V segment lost 9 bases, leaving 3 bases of the junction unmatched. This CDR3 comprises 13 residues. Full variable domain (remainder filled in from reference TRBV7-9 and TRBJ2-6): DTGVSQNPRHKITKRGQNVTFRCDPISEHNRLYWYRQTLGQGPEFLTYFQNEAQLEKSRLLSDRFSAERPKGSFSTLEIQRTEQGDSAMYLCARGGAGANVLTFGAGSRLTVL.

This sequence joins TRBV6-5 and TRBJ1-1; the D gene is possibly TRBD1 (6 bases). V lost 6 bases and J 8 bases, leaving 10 bases between the germline ends. The V gene's germline CDR1 is MNHEY and CDR2 SVGAGI. This CDR3 region has 11 residues. CDR3 coding DNA: TGTGCCAGCAGCCAAGGGACAGAAGCTTTCTTT. It specifies CASSQGTEAFF.

This clone was seen a handful of times. The chain carries TRBV7-4 and TRBJ2-1; 8 nucleotides match TRBD2. The germline V gene has CDR1 SGHVT and CDR2 SQSDAQ. This CDR3 contains 20 residues. After removal of 6 bases from V and 5 bases from J, the junction contained 24 bases not matched to a gene. Here the CDR3 reads CASRLPYGGRASGSNNEQFF. CDR3 sequence (DNA): TGTGCCAGCAGACTACCCTACGGGGGACGGGCTAGCGGGTCAAACAATGAGCAGTTCTTC.